Listed below are T cell receptor beta chains from one sample, sequenced in a study of beta chain features in type 1 diabetes. TCRdb's copy holds only in-frame clones and misses some; the assay was immunoSEQ multiplex PCR. The table shows almost 350,000 clones, with around 9% occurring only once. What was sequenced was central memory CD4+ T cells from blood. These receptors all stem from a man aged 25-40 years with type 1 diabetes. CDR3s leave out the opening cysteine and the closing phenylalanine or tryptophan.

TRBV7-9 | ASRQGLYGYT
TRBV30 | AWSADDRAGNTIY
TRBV5-1 | ASSLAPPTGGEQF
TRBV29-1 | SVGAGDNQPQH
TRBV11-2 | ASSLEWYHEQF
TRBV10-3 | AISERDRESEAF
TRBV6-6 | ASSSVSGANVLT
TRBV7-2 | ASSPPGLASGNEQF
TRBV5-1 | ASSLSAGAREQY
TRBV5-4 | ASSLRDLGKNIQY
TRBV5-1 | ASRRGLAALETQY
TRBV7-9 | ASSLAGHLYEQY
TRBV4-3 | ASSQEWGNQPQH
TRBV29-1 | SWQRDFTETQY
TRBV4-3 | ASSQHQDSGANVLT
TRBV14 | ASSQHHRGETGELF
TRBV6-5 | ASTRTVGTNEKLF
TRBV6-5 | ASSYSGVGNYGYT
TRBV5-6 | ASSSTGASTDTQY
TRBV19 | ASSFQGSSGANVLT
TRBV7-2 | ASSSRTSNTGELF
TRBV14 | ASSQEYEQY
TRBV27 | ASSPTGTLGQETQY
TRBV6-5 | ASKMTGGIEQY
TRBV7-2 | ASSSGLAGGGETQY
TRBV27 | ASSSNAGTGLYNEQF
TRBV7-2 | ASSLTSGGFETQY
TRBV27 | ASSRHNGETQY
TRBV7-2 | ASSYGTGGEPQH
TRBV9 | ASSVEPYGVLNNEQF
TRBV6-1 | ASSEDAYSGNTIY
TRBV4-1 | ASSQDGQARVSYT
TRBV29-1 | SVEIGVGSTEAF
TRBV5-6 | ASSLDLQGSGYT
TRBV4-2 | ASSQEIAKFSGNTIY
TRBV4-1 | ASSQGGGLVGEQF
TRBV7-2 | ASSQNRNTEAF
TRBV30 | AWSGITGGNTIY
TRBV6-5 | ASSGGQSKLWGYT
TRBV28 | ASSFNQPQH